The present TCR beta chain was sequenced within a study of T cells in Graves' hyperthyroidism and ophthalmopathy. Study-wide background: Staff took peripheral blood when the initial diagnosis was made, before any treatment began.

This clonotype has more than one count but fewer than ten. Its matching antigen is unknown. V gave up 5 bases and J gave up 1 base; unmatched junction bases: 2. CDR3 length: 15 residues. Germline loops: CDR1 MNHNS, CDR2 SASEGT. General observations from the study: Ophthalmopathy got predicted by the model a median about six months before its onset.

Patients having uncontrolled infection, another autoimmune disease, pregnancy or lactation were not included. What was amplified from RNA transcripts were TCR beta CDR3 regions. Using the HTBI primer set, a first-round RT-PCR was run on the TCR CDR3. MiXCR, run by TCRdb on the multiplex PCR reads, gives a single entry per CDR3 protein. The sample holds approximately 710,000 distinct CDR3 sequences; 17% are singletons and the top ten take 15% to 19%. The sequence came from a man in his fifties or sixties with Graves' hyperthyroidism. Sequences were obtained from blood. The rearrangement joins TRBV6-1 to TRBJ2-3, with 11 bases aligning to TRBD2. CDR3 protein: CASSTSGSRTDTQYF. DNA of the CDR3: TGTGCCAGCAGTACTAGCGGGAGCCGCACAGATACGCAGTATTTT.